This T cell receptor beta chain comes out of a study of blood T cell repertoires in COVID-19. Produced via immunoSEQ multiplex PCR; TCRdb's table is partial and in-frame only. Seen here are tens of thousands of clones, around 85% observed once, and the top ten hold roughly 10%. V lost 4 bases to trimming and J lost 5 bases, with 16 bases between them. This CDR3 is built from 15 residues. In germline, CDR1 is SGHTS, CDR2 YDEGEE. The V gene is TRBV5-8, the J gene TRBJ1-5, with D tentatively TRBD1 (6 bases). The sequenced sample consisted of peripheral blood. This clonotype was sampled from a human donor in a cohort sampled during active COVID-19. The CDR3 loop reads CASSEDQGTDQPQHF. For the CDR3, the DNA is TGTGCCAGCAGCGAGGATCAGGGGACCGATCAGCCCCAGCATTTT.